This T cell receptor (beta chain) was obtained from a study of cytomegalovirus exposure and HLA in healthy donors. Study as a whole: There were some 400 genotyped donors. Of these, roughly 80% fell in the genetic ancestry cluster associated with self-reported Caucasian donors.

The germline gives CDR1 SGHRS, CDR2 YFSETQ. Between the trimmed V and J ends, which lost 4 bases and 3 bases, there was a span of 24 bases. The CDR3 length is 18 residues. PCR involved 60 Vbeta and 13 Jbeta primers. Only in-frame clones appear in the TCRdb table, and some are missing; sequencing was by immunoSEQ multiplex PCR. The table has some 82,000 clones, 84% seen once. In regard to this clone: The antigen remains undetermined.

Overall study results and limits: The authors listed some 150 TCR beta chains as cytomegalovirus-associated.

Input material: PBMCs. This rearrangement joins TRBV5-1 to TRBJ2-3, with D perhaps TRBD2 (6 bases). This clonotype was obtained from a woman aged 50 to 60 in good health and CMV-seronegative. CDR3 DNA sequence: TGCGCCAGCAGCCATAATCGCGGTCGGGGCGGGATTACAGATACGCAGTATTTT. As protein: CASSHNRGRGGITDTQYF. The whole variable domain, remainder taken from reference TRBV5-1 and TRBJ2-3, is KAGVTQTPRYLIKTRGQQVTLSCSPISGHRSVSWYQQTPGQGLQFLFEYFSETQRNKGNFPGRFSGRQFSNSRSEMNVSTLELGDSALYLCASSHNRGRGGITDTQYFGPGTRLTVL.